Each of the 21 T cell receptor beta chains below was sequenced from the same sample in a study of blood T cell repertoires in COVID-19. Here immunoSEQ multiplex PCR was the method, and the copy in TCRdb shows in-frame clones only, minus some. The sample records around 15,000 clones, roughly 90% being singletons. Sequencing was carried out using peripheral blood. The origin of the receptors is a human donor in a cohort sampled during active COVID-19.

This clone was detected only once. V gene TRBV5-1 combines with J gene TRBJ2-3; D is unresolved. V lost 1 base and J 2 bases, leaving 8 bases between the germline ends. This CDR3 is 14 amino acids long. The germline gives CDR1 SGHRS, CDR2 YFSETQ. CDR3: CASSLTVDTDTQYF. CDR3 bases: TGCGCCAGCAGCTTGACAGTGGACACAGATACGCAGTATTTT.

The chain joins TRBV2 to TRBJ2-1; 8 bases match TRBD1. V was clipped by 6 bases and J by 4 bases; unmatched bases: 2. The CDR3 runs to 13 residues. Germline loops: CDR1 SNHLY, CDR2 FYNNEI. This CDR3 is CASRGQVYNEQFF. CDR3 nucleotide sequence: TGTGCCAGCAGGGGACAGGTATACAATGAGCAGTTCTTC.

This clone was counted between two and nine times. This sequence joins TRBV5-1 and TRBJ1-5, with 8 bases lining up with TRBD1. The CDR3 has 15 residues. V lost 0 bases, J lost 5 bases, and 4 bases stayed unmatched. CDR1 SGHRS and CDR2 YFSETQ come from the germline V gene. CDR3 protein: CASSLAGGLDQPQHF. In DNA, the CDR3 is TGCGCCAGCAGCTTGGCAGGGGGCCTTGATCAGCCCCAGCATTTT.

This chain joins TRBV2 and TRBJ1-4; perhaps TRBD1 as D (5 bases). Trimming left V 5 bases short and J 8 bases short, with 6 bases between. CDR1 and CDR2 from the germline V gene are SNHLY and FYNNEI. There are 11 residues in the CDR3. The CDR3 DNA reads TGTGCCAGCAGTTCAGGGGAAAAACTGTTTTTT. This gives the protein CASSSGEKLFF.

The chain couples TRBV5-1 to TRBJ2-5, with D possibly TRBD1 on 5 matching bases. Trimming removed 4 bases at V and 2 bases at J, with 12 bases between. Germline lookup yields CDR1 SGHRS and CDR2 YFSETQ. The CDR3 spans 14 residues. As DNA, the CDR3 is TGCGCCAGCAGCACTGACAGCGCACAAGAGACCCAGTACTTC. Residues: CASSTDSAQETQYF.

The chain links TRBV3-1 (or the pseudogene TRBV3-2) to TRBJ2-6, with D perhaps matching TRBD2 (5 bases). There are 16 residues in the CDR3. Trimming removed 1 base from V and 3 bases from J, with 10 bases in between. Germline V CDR1 and CDR2: LGHDT, YNNKEL (reference sequence). The CDR3 sequence: CASSQVSGFGANVLTF. CDR3 nucleotide sequence: TGTGCCAGCAGCCAAGTATCGGGGTTTGGGGCCAACGTCCTGACTTTC.

Here the CDR3 DNA reads TGTGCCAGCAGTGGCAGGTATGAGCAGTTCTTC. Amino acids: CASSGRYEQFF. This rearrangement joins TRBV2 to TRBJ2-1; D is ambiguous. Looked up from germline, CDR1 is SNHLY and CDR2 is FYNNEI. V was cut by 4 bases and J by 8 bases, with 6 bases left in between. This CDR3 region has 11 residues.

This clone appeared a single time. The chain recombines TRBV11-2 with TRBJ1-2; D is perhaps TRBD1 (5 bases). The CDR3 is 14 amino acids. Germline V gives CDR1 SGHAT, CDR2 FQNNGV. V was pared by 5 bases and J by 0 bases, with 10 bases between. This CDR3 is CASSAGQSNYGYTF. The DNA for the CDR3 is TGTGCCAGCAGCGCCGGACAATCTAACTATGGCTACACCTTC.

The genes are TRBV29-1 and TRBJ2-3; a weak D match, TRBD1 (5 bases). Trimming shortened V by 7 bases and J by 2 bases, and 22 bases separated the two germline ends. CDR3 length equals 16 residues. The V gene's germline CDR1 is SQVTM and CDR2 ANQGSEA. CDR3 sequence: CSGFPLGATHTDTQYF. CDR3 DNA sequence: TGCAGCGGGTTCCCTTTAGGGGCTACACACACAGATACGCAGTATTTT.

This rearrangement joins TRBV21-1 to TRBJ2-7; whether TRBD1, the table's D call, matches the DNA was not checked. TRBV21-1 is classified as a pseudogene. This CDR3 region has 16 residues. The CDR3 DNA is TGTGCCAGCAGCAAAGGTATAGGGGGCGAAACCTACGAGCAGTACTTC. Translating it yields CASSKGIGGETYEQYF.

The chain recombines TRBV3-1 (or the pseudogene TRBV3-2) with TRBJ1-2; TRBD1 matches 10 bases. Germline CDR1 and CDR2: LGHDT and YNNKEL (reference sequence). The V segment lost 6 bases and the J segment 8 bases; nucleotides outside the gene matches: 6. The CDR3 covers 13 residues. The CDR3 DNA reads TGTGCCAGCAGTCGACAGGGGGCCGGCGGCTACACCTTC. Translated, it gives CASSRQGAGGYTF.

The rearrangement joins TRBV30 to TRBJ2-3, with 10 bases identical to TRBD2. There are 16 residues in the CDR3. Germline V CDR1 and CDR2: GTSNPN, SVGIG (reference sequence). The V and J ends lost 2 bases and 1 base, in that order; junction bases with no gene match: 6. The DNA of the CDR3 is TGTGCCTGGAGTTTCACAGCGGGGGGGGGCACAGATACGCAGTATTTT. Its protein is CAWSFTAGGGTDTQYF.

The J gene is TRBJ2-1, the V gene TRBV19, with D possibly being TRBD2 (5 bases). The CDR3 consists of 14 residues. V was cut by 7 bases and J by 3 bases, with 13 bases left in between. Germline-derived CDR1 and CDR2 are LNHDA and SQIVND (reference sequence). The CDR3 loop is CASMEDPIYNEQFF. For the CDR3, the DNA is TGTGCCAGTATGGAGGACCCGATCTACAATGAGCAGTTCTTC.

The rearrangement links TRBV6-5 to TRBJ1-2; D gene ambiguous. The CDR3 length is 15 residues. Trimming left V 0 bases short and J 2 bases short, with 10 bases between. Germline values: CDR1 MNHEY, CDR2 SVGAGI. This CDR3 reads CASSYSNVGNYGYTF. CDR3 nucleotide sequence: TGTGCCAGCAGTTACTCGAATGTGGGCAACTATGGCTACACCTTC.

The chain has TRBV6-5 and TRBJ2-6, with D perhaps matching TRBD2 (6 bases). The V end was cut by 8 bases, the J end by 2 bases, with 10 bases between. CDR3 length: 14 residues. Germline CDR1 is MNHEY and CDR2 is SVGAGI. This CDR3 reads CASVGGTGANVLTF. The CDR3, as DNA: TGTGCCAGCGTGGGGGGAACTGGGGCCAACGTCCTGACTTTC.

The chain has TRBV3-1 (or the pseudogene TRBV3-2) and TRBJ1-5; TRBD1 matches at 11 bases. J gave up 4 bases and V 4 bases, and 6 bases lay outside the gene matches. CDR3 length: 16 residues. Per the germline V gene, CDR1 is LGHDT and CDR2 is YNNKEL (reference sequence). CDR3: CASSPGQGVGNQPQHF. The CDR3 DNA sequence: TGTGCCAGCAGCCCGGGACAGGGGGTTGGAAATCAGCCCCAGCATTTT.

V is TRBV15 and J is TRBJ1-5; possible D gene TRBD1, 5 bases. This CDR3 region has 16 residues. Trimming cost V 0 bases and J 7 bases, with 16 bases left between them. Germline values: CDR1 LNHNV, CDR2 YYDKDF (reference sequence). The CDR3 DNA sequence: TGTGCCACCAGCAGAGAATGGGGCAGGGTCGGGCAGCCCCAGCATTTT. Translated, it gives CATSREWGRVGQPQHF.

The chain is built from TRBV4-2 and TRBJ2-7, with TRBD1 matching 10 bases. Germline CDR1 and CDR2: LGHNA and YNFKEQ. Unmatched junction bases numbered 6, after V lost 3 bases and J lost 4 bases. This CDR3 is 15 amino acids long. CDR3 sequence reads: CASSQSSGQGYEQYF. In nucleotides, the CDR3 is TGTGCCAGCAGCCAGAGTTCGGGACAGGGGTACGAGCAGTACTTC.

The chain joins TRBV5-1 to TRBJ2-7; D may be TRBD1 (5 bases). Germline lookup yields CDR1 SGHRS and CDR2 YFSETQ. V was clipped by 6 bases and J by 5 bases, with 12 bases between them. The CDR3 has 12 residues. The CDR3 spells CASKSQGDEQYF. The DNA for the CDR3 is TGCGCCAGCAAAAGCCAGGGTGACGAGCAGTACTTC.

The gene calls are TRBV27 and TRBJ1-1; D not certain. V was trimmed by 0 bases and J by 0 bases, leaving 8 bases between them. Germline V gene data show CDR1 as MNHEY and CDR2 as SMNVEV (reference sequence). CDR3 length: 15 residues. The CDR3 nucleotides are TGTGCCAGCAGTTTATCACGCGGATTGAACACTGAAGCTTTCTTT. Translating gives CASSLSRGLNTEAFF.

V gene TRBV5-4 combines with J gene TRBJ2-2; 7 bases are shared with TRBD2. V shed 3 bases and J 0 bases; nucleotides not matched to a gene: 8. Germline V gene data show CDR1 as SGHNT and CDR2 as YYREEE (reference sequence). The CDR3 has 17 residues. Here the CDR3 reads CASSSPGLRANTGELFF. The CDR3 DNA sequence: TGTGCCAGCAGCTCCCCGGGACTAAGGGCGAACACCGGGGAGCTGTTTTTT.